This TCR beta chain was sequenced during a study of T-cell reconstitution after alpha-beta-depleted transplantation in children. Study-wide results and caveats: Several hundred expanded graft clones reportedly were the source of alpha-beta T cells about two months after transplant. T-cell counts and diversity at one year following transplant were attributed mainly to newly produced T cells. Surviving thymic progenitors and recipient T cells were the source of high TCRbeta diversity at day 60 in some patients.

Trimming removed 0 bases at V and 5 bases at J, with 8 bases between. In germline, CDR1 is LGHDT, CDR2 YNNKEL (reference sequence). The CDR3 consists of 14 residues. Unique molecular identifiers were incorporated when the TCRbeta library was constructed. TCRdb re-called the PCR reads with MiXCR, one entry per CDR3 protein. This sample has some 150,000 distinct CDR3 sequences, with roughly 9% found just once. Regarding this clonotype: Its specificity is not known.

The V and J genes are TRBV3-1 and TRBJ2-1; D is unresolved. This sample comprised PBMCs, mostly from graft donor cells, obtained 180 days after TCRalphabeta/CD19-depleted stem cell transplant. This TCR was sampled from a female patient aged 2-15 years who had a stem cell transplant for congenital amegakaryocytic thrombocytopenia, so the T cells may come from the graft donor. CDR3 in amino acids: CASSQEATHNEQFF. CDR3 coding DNA: TGTGCCAGCAGCCAAGAGGCGACCCACAATGAGCAGTTCTTC.